This T cell receptor beta chain appears in the sequencing data of a study of blood T cell repertoires in COVID-19. Study as a whole: The United States, Italy and Spain provided the acute and convalescent COVID-19 samples. In each case, the material was cDNA or gDNA derived from T cells, B-cell-depleted T cells, or PBMCs.

Germline V CDR1 and CDR2: SGHDN, FVKESK. The CDR3 spans 16 residues. Trimming removed 1 base from V and 8 bases from J, with 18 bases in between. As handled by the study authors: Amplification of reference gene primers provided the estimated nucleated cell counts. Using immunoSEQ multiplex PCR, the repertoire was profiled, and TCRdb retains in-frame clones only, with some absent. V, J and clone size derive from that table, while D and trimming were established from the DNA sequence. The sample yields roughly 50,000 clones, roughly 90% seen once. Sequenced: peripheral blood. This chain links TRBV14 with TRBJ2-1; D is possibly TRBD1 (5 bases). This sequence was found in a human donor in a cohort sampled during active COVID-19. The CDR3 region has the DNA TGTGCCAGCAGCCAAGCAGGGCGGTTGGTCGGCCATGAGCAGTTCTTC. This gives the protein CASSQAGRLVGHEQFF.